This T cell receptor (beta chain) derives from a study of cytomegalovirus exposure and HLA in healthy donors. General study points: The majority of TCR sequences were rare, yet some public TCRs appeared in many donors. The listing of about 150 TCR beta chains classed them as cytomegalovirus-associated.

The protocol was immunoSEQ multiplex PCR, while the TCRdb copy is restricted to in-frame clones and leaves out a portion. The table lists 200,000 to 300,000 clones, about 90% of them singletons. The CDR3 contains 16 residues. The germline V and J ends were trimmed by 0 bases and 0 bases, with 12 bases remaining between them. Germline V gene lookup returns CDR1 SGHNT and CDR2 YENEEA. As regards this clone: Its specificity is not known.

The receptor was isolated from a woman in her twenties or thirties in good health and CMV-seropositive. V usage is TRBV11-3 and J usage is TRBJ2-7; D gene uncertain. The sequenced material came from PBMCs. This CDR3 reads CASSLDEAGLSYEQYF. The CDR3 DNA sequence: TGTGCCAGCAGCTTAGACGAAGCCGGTCTCTCCTACGAGCAGTACTTC.